This TCR beta chain emerged from a study of spatial heterogeneity in lung cancer. Trimming took 6 bases from V and 4 from J, leaving 15 bases between them. The CDR3 has 13 amino acids. Germline lookup yields CDR1 SQVTM and CDR2 ANQGSEA. TCRdb passed the 5' RACE reads through MiXCR, listing each CDR3 protein once. Of about 14,000 distinct CDR3 sequences listed, 10% are singletons. The sample's time point: sample taken at primary tumor resection. Unsorted tumor, nontumor lung tissue or cryopreserved PBMC supplied the whole RNA. This clonotype has just a few counts. Here the sequenced sample was PBMCs, taken at surgery. This receptor was obtained from a male donor with early-stage non-small cell lung cancer. The chain recombines TRBV29-1 with TRBJ1-1; D is possibly TRBD1 (5 bases). CDR3 nucleotides: TGCAGCGTAGGGACCAAGGGTGGCACTGAAGCTTTCTTT. Translating gives CSVGTKGGTEAFF.